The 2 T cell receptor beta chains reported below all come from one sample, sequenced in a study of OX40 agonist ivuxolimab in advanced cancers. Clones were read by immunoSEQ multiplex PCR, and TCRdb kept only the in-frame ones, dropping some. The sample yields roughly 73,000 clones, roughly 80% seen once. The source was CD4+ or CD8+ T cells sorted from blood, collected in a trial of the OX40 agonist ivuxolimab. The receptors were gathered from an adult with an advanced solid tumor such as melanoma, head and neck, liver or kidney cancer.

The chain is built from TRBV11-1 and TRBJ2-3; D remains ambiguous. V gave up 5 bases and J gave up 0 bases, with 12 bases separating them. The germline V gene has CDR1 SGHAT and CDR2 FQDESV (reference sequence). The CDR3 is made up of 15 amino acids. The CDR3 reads CASSAEERSTDTQYF. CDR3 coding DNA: TGTGCCAGCAGCGCGGAAGAGAGGAGCACAGATACGCAGTATTTT.

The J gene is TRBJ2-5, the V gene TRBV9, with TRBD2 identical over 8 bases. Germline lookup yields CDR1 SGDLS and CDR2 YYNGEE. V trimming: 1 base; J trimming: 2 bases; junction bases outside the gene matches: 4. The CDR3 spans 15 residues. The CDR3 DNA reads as TGTGCCAGCAGCGTAACAGCGGGGGCACAAGAGACCCAGTACTTC. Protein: CASSVTAGAQETQYF.